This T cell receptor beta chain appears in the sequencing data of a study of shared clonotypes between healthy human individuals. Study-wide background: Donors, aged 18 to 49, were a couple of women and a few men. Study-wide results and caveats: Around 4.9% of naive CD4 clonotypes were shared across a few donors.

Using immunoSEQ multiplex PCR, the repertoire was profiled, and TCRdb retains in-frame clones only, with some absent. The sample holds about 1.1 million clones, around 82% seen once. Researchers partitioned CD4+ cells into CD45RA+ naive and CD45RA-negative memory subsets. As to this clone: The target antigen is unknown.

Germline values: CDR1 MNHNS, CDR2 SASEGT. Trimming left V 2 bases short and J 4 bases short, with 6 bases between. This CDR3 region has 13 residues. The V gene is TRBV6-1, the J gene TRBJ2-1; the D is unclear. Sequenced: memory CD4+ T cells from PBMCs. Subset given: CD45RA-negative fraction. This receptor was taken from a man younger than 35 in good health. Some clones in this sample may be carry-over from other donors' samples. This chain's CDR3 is CASSEYGYNEQFF. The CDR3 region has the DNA TGTGCCAGCAGTGAATATGGGTACAATGAGCAGTTCTTC.